These 8 T cell receptor beta chains were sequenced from one sample in a study of metastatic and nonmetastatic thyroid tumors. TCRdb re-called clones from the PCR reads using MiXCR. The repertoire includes 15,000 to 20,000 clones, around 22% of them detected once, and about a fifth sits in the top ten. Each patient came to thyroid surgery without any prior treatment (of any kind). The source material was adjacent normal tissue. The source is a female donor with papillary thyroid cancer or a benign thyroid nodule (not recorded which). Some clones in this sample may be carry-over from other donors' samples.

This clone was detected only a few times. The chain uses TRBV7-6 and TRBJ1-6; the D is unclear. Trimming removed 1 base from V and 4 bases from J, with 8 bases in between. From germline, CDR1 is SGHVS and CDR2 FNYEAQ. CDR3 size: 15 residues. The CDR3 nucleotides are TGTGCCAGCAGCTTAGACAATTCTTATAATTCACCCCTCCACTTT. Protein: CASSLDNSYNSPLHF.

J is TRBJ1-3 and V is TRBV7-9; D is possibly TRBD1 (5 bases). The V gene lost 5 bases and the J gene lost 10 bases, with 21 bases spanning the gap. This CDR3 contains 15 residues. Germline assignment: CDR1 SEHNR and CDR2 FQNEAQ (reference sequence). CDR3 coding DNA: TGTGCCAGCAGCGGAGGGGAGTGGCAGGTTGATACCATATATTTT. Translating it yields CASSGGEWQVDTIYF.

The V and J genes are TRBV20-1 and TRBJ1-1; 10 bases match TRBD1. The CDR3 covers 12 residues. The V and J ends lost 8 bases and 5 bases, in that order; junction bases with no gene match: 5. Germline CDR1 DFQATT, CDR2 SNEGSKA (reference sequence). CDR3 residues: CSSDRGSTEAFF. CDR3 nucleotide sequence: TGCAGTTCGGACAGGGGGAGTACTGAAGCTTTCTTT.

This clone was picked up one time. The rearrangement joins TRBV11-3 to TRBJ2-1, with D tentatively TRBD1 (6 bases). In germline, CDR1 is SGHNT, CDR2 YENEEA. Trimming removed 11 bases at V and 5 bases at J, with 16 bases between. This CDR3 contains 13 residues. CDR3 DNA: TGTGCCGGAGCCAGGGGAGAGGACAATGAGCAGTTCTTC. Translated, it gives CAGARGEDNEQFF.

The chain links TRBV7-8 to TRBJ1-5; 7 bases align to TRBD1. Germline CDR1 is SGHVS and CDR2 is FQNEAQ. The V and J ends lost 6 bases and 16 bases, in that order; junction bases with no gene match: 12. This CDR3 spans 12 amino acids. The CDR3 nucleotides read TGTGCCAGCAGTCCGCATGCAGGGGGGGCACATTTT. Translated, it gives CASSPHAGGAHF.

The chain has TRBV11-3 and TRBJ2-1, with TRBD2 as a possible D gene (5 bases). The germline CDR1 and CDR2 sequences are SGHNT and YENEEA. The CDR3 has 12 amino acids. V dropped 2 bases and J dropped 9 bases, with 8 bases sitting between them. CDR3 DNA: TGTGCCAGCAGCTTACTGAGGGCTGAGCAGTTCTTC. It specifies CASSLLRAEQFF.

J is TRBJ2-2 and V is TRBV3-1; 10 nucleotides line up with TRBD2. The CDR3 has 15 residues. Germline V gene sequence: CDR1 LGHDT, CDR2 YNNKEL (reference sequence). The V and J ends lost 4 bases and 1 base, in that order; junction bases with no gene match: 0. The CDR3 here is CASSPSGGNTGELFF. CDR3 DNA: TGTGCCAGCAGCCCTAGCGGGGGGAACACCGGGGAGCTGTTTTTT.

The V call is TRBV11-2, the J call TRBJ2-1, with TRBD2 matching over 8 bases. Germline CDR1 SGHAT, CDR2 FQNNGV. The J segment lost 4 bases and the V segment lost 5 bases, leaving 10 bases of the junction unmatched. The CDR3 sequence is 16 residues long. CDR3 protein: CASSPQTSALYNEQFF. The CDR3 nucleotides read TGTGCCAGCAGCCCCCAGACTAGCGCACTATACAATGAGCAGTTCTTC.